This TCR beta chain was identified during a study of T-cell memory formation after mild COVID-19 (dated by TCRdb to the early 2020s). About the full investigation: TCR sequence clusters from the two donors were found to be largely donor specific. The cohort was made up of two young adult volunteers, one female and one male, who were previously healthy. T-cell clones expanding and contracting after mild COVID-19 in a couple of donors were tracked by longitudinal TCRalpha and TCRbeta repertoire sequencing. The paper's findings and limits, for the study overall: The study covered only a couple of mild cases, and larger cohorts including severe cases with pre-infection samples were considered necessary. Contracting CD4+ clones were located mainly in the CM and EM memory subsets, whereas CD8+ clones were found to be enriched in EMRA. Some responding clones were detected in pre-infection memory, which suggested that pre-existing cross-reactive memory T cells had joined the SARS-CoV-2 response. From day 15 to 85, contracting clones showed balanced CD4/CD8 phenotypes, whereas a second wave of clones that expanded from day 15 to 37 leaned towards CD4+. The second-wave clones that peaked on day 37 were not confirmed to be SARS-CoV-2 specific.

This clonotype was seen repeatedly, ten times or more. Its antigen is currently not known. Base qualities are not at hand, and no much larger clone is one base apart. Ficoll-Paque density gradient centrifugation was used to isolate PBMCs. Instrument on record: Illumina NovaSeq 6000. TCRalpha and TCRbeta cDNA libraries were built by 5'RACE with constant-segment primers, adding sample barcodes and unique molecular identifiers. Trizol reagent was used to extract RNA from every sample. Amplification of the libraries took two PCR steps, and the second step added a second sample barcode plus Illumina TruSeq adapters. Sequencing of the libraries was done on an Illumina NovaSeq, producing 2 x 150 bp paired-end reads. The authors processed their data as follows. Demultiplexing of reads and collapsing into UMI-guided consensus sequences were performed with migec v1.2.7. Using mixcr v2.1.11, the UMI consensuses were aligned to TRA and TRB V and J templates and assembled into clonotypes. Expanded or contracted clonotypes were those called significant by both edgeR and NoisET, with noise models trained on biological replicates. For edgeR calls, the thresholds were a false discovery rate-adjusted p below 0.01 and a log2 fold-change of 1. As an exploratory analysis of dynamics, max-normalized trajectories of the 1000 most abundant clonotypes were examined by PCA with hierarchical clustering. Each responding clone was given a CD4 or CD8 phenotype based on the CD4+ and CD8+ repertoires, which had been sequenced separately. Using fastp trimming at Q25 and MiXCR clonotype assembly, TCRdb reanalyzed the public sequencing data and kept in-frame beta chains. Each entry merges the rows of one CDR3 protein and shows their most common DNA and genes. These V and J calls originate from TCRdb's pipeline instead of the authors' own analysis. The sample table lists some 100,000 distinct CDR3 sequences, approximately 10% of them with a count of one. The ten largest make up 40% of the sample.

Taken from the germline V gene, the CDR1 and CDR2 loops are SGHRS and YFSETQ. Its CDR3 holds 13 amino acids, cysteine through phenylalanine. The entry retains the CDR3 DNA only, 39 bases that are in frame from base 1. A distance of 9 bases separates the germline ends of V and J, which lose 3 bases and 2 bases respectively. Source material: PBMCs or a T cell subset sorted from them (not recorded which). The rearranged segments are TRBV5-1 and TRBJ2-7; TRBD1 might be the D gene, on 5 matching bases. This clonotype was obtained from a man aged 18 to 29 who had mild COVID-19 (a few samples of this study predate the infection). The sample titles of this study are shuffled in the database, so cell type and time point are left out; the donor was told from shared clones. The CDR3 corresponds to CASSSTGAYEQYF. The DNA sequence is TGCGCCAGCAGCTCCACAGGAGCCTACGAGCAGTACTTC. Extended through the reference TRBV5-1 and TRBJ2-7 proteins, this CDR3 yields the full variable domain: KAGVTQTPRYLIKTRGQQVTLSCSPISGHRSVSWYQQTPGQGLQFLFEYFSETQRNKGNFPGRFSGRQFSNSRSEMNVSTLELGDSALYLCASSSTGAYEQYFGPGTRLTVT.